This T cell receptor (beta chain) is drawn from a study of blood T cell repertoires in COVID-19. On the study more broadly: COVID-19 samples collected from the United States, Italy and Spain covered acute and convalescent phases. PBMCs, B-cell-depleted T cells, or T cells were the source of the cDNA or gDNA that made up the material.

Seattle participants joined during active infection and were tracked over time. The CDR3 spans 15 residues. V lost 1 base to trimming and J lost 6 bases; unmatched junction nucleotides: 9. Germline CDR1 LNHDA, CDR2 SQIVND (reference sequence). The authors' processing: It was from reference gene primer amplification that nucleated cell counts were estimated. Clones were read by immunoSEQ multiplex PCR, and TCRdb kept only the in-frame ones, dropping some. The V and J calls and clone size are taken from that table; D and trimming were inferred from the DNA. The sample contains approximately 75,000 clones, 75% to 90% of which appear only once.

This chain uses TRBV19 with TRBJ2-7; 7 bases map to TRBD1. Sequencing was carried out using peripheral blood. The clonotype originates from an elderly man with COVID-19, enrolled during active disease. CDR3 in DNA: TGTGCCAGTAGTATAGCAGGACAGGTTTTAGGCGAGCAGTACTTC. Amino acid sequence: CASSIAGQVLGEQYF.